These T cell receptor beta chains were read from a single sample in a study of cytomegalovirus exposure and HLA in healthy donors. Method: immunoSEQ multiplex PCR; TCRdb's copy keeps in-frame clones and lacks some. The sample yields approximately 180,000 clones, 70% to 85% seen once. Material: PBMCs. All receptors derive from a human donor in good health. Each CDR3 is given with its conserved first and last residue. The D gene is left open where the match is weak. Not all rows give a size; the values are once, few, many and, for expanded clones, a class.

TRBJ2-1 TRBV10-3 NA NA TGTGCCATCAGTGAGTCCCCCACCAGGGGAAATGAGCAGTTCTTC CAISESPTRGNEQFF
TRBJ1-5 TRBV5-6 NA TRBD1 TGTGCCAGCAGCTTCCGGACAGGGGGGGATGGCAATCAGCCCCAGCATTTT CASSFRTGGDGNQPQHF
TRBJ2-7 TRBV4-1 NA NA TGCGCCAGCGCTGGGGTCCCGGACAGCTACGAGCAGTACTTC CASAGVPDSYEQYF
TRBJ1-2 TRBV5-1 NA NA TGCGCCAGCAGCTTGGCCGGTGAAGGGGTCTATGGCTACACCTTC CASSLAGEGVYGYTF
TRBJ1-2 TRBV19 NA TRBD1 TGTGCCAGTAGTATGGGGGGACAGACTAACTATGGCTACACCTTC CASSMGGQTNYGYTF
TRBJ2-5 TRBV27 NA NA TGTGCCAGCAGTCCTCGGGAATACAAAGAGACCCAGTACTTC CASSPREYKETQYF
TRBJ1-1 TRBV10-3 NA NA TGTGCCATCAGCCCCTCCAGGACTGGTGAAGCTTTCTTT CAISPSRTGEAFF
TRBJ1-6 TRBV19 few NA TGTGCCAGTAGTTCGGGCGAGTGGGGCGCGTTCGGAAATTCACCCCTCCACTTT CASSSGEWGAFGNSPLHF
TRBJ2-7 TRBV13 NA TRBD2 TGTGCCAGCAGCTTAGGACTAGCGGGGTCATCCTACGAGCAGTACTTC CASSLGLAGSSYEQYF
TRBJ2-5 TRBV7-8 NA TRBD2 TGTGCCAGCACCAACGGGGGGTACCAAGAGACCCAGTACTTC CASTNGGYQETQYF
TRBJ2-5 TRBV5-1 NA TRBD1 TGCGCCAGCAGCCCGGGGACAGGGCGGGAGACCCAGTACTTC CASSPGTGRETQYF
TRBJ2-7 TRBV29-1 once NA TGCAGCGTTGAATTGGGCTACGAGCAGTACTTC CSVELGYEQYF
TRBJ1-1 TRBV20-1 once NA TGCAGTGCTAGTATGGGGCCTGAAGCTTTCTTT CSASMGPEAFF
TRBJ2-5 TRBV30 NA NA TGTGCCTGGAATGGGGGCGATTTGGAGACCCAGTACTTC CAWNGGDLETQYF
TRBJ1-1 TRBV5-1 NA NA TGCGCCAGCAGCTTGGAAGGGGGGGCTGAAGCTTTCTTT CASSLEGGAEAFF
TRBJ2-5 TRBV5-1 few TRBD2 TGCGCCAGCAGCTTGGCAGCGGGGGGGCCCCACCAAGAGACCCAGTACTTC CASSLAAGGPHQETQYF
TRBJ1-1 TRBV7-3 NA NA TGTGCCAGCAGCTTCGACAGAGACACTGAAGCTTTCTTT CASSFDRDTEAFF
TRBJ1-2 TRBV5-6 NA NA TGTGCCAGCAGCCGCGATCGGGTTGGTGGCTACACCTTC CASSRDRVGGYTF
TRBJ2-5 TRBV5-6 NA TRBD1 TGTGCCAGCAGCAGATTGGACAGGATCCAAGAGACCCAGTACTTC CASSRLDRIQETQYF
TRBJ2-1 TRBV7-9 NA TRBD2 TGTGCCAGCAGCTTTAGCGGGGGGGCCGGGAATGAGCAGTTCTTC CASSFSGGAGNEQFF
TRBJ2-6 TRBV10-3 NA TRBD1 TGTGCCATATCACAGGGGGATACTGGGGCCAACGTCCTGACTTTC CAISQGDTGANVLTF
TRBJ1-1 TRBV5-1 NA TRBD1 TGCGCCAGCAGCTTGGCCGGGACAGCGAACACTGAAGCTTTCTTT CASSLAGTANTEAFF
TRBJ1-1 TRBV5-1 NA TRBD1 TGCGCCAGCAGACGGACAGGGAGCCTGCCCGGAGACACTGAAGCTTTCTTT CASRRTGSLPGDTEAFF
TRBJ2-7 TRBV5-1 NA TRBD2 TGCGCCAGCCGTACGGCCCCCGCTAGCGGGGGGGCTATAGGCCACGAGCAGTACTTC CASRTAPASGGAIGHEQYF
TRBJ2-7 TRBV6-5 NA NA TGTGCCAGCAGCCCGGGTCGGCTGTCTGACTACGAGCAGTACTTC CASSPGRLSDYEQYF
TRBJ2-7 TRBV7-2 NA TRBD2 TGTGCCAGCAGCCCTTCCACCCACTACGCGGGGGGGTACGAGCAGTACTTC CASSPSTHYAGGYEQYF
TRBJ2-1 TRBV4-1 NA TRBD2 TGCGCCAGCAGGCGCCGGGGGGGCCTCTACAATGAGCAGTTCTTC CASRRRGGLYNEQFF
TRBJ1-1 TRBV9 NA NA TGTGCCAGCAGCGTAGCATCCCAGGGCGCTGAAGCTTTCTTT CASSVASQGAEAFF
TRBJ2-3 TRBV5-4 NA TRBD2 TGTGCCAGCAGCTCGGGGGTGCGGGGGACAGATACGCAGTATTTT CASSSGVRGTDTQYF
TRBJ1-2 TRBV6-6 NA TRBD1 TGTGCCAGAGGGGACAGTTTGGGCTACACCTTC CARGDSLGYTF
TRBJ1-5 TRBV27 few NA TGTGCCAGCAGTTTAAGGGGTTTAAGTCAGCCCCAGCATTTT CASSLRGLSQPQHF
TRBJ1-1 TRBV15 few NA TGTGCCACCAGCAGAGTTGAGGGGAACACTGAAGCTTTCTTT CATSRVEGNTEAFF
TRBJ1-6 TRBV11-2 NA TRBD1 TGTGCCAGCAGCTTAGGCGGACAGGAACATAATTCACCCCTCCACTTT CASSLGGQEHNSPLHF
TRBJ1-2 TRBV19 NA NA TGTGCCAGTAGTTGGGGGGAGAACTATGGCTACACCTTC CASSWGENYGYTF
TRBJ2-7 TRBV6-6 NA NA TGTGCCAGCAGTTACTCTCTAGCAAATTCCGACGACGAGCAGTACTTC CASSYSLANSDDEQYF
TRBJ2-1 TRBV6-6 NA NA TGTGCCAGCAGTGTAACTAGAGATGAGCAGTTCTTC CASSVTRDEQFF
TRBJ2-5 TRBV4-2 few TRBD2 TGTGCCAGCAGCCAAGGAACTGGGCTAGCGGAAGAGACCCAGTACTTC CASSQGTGLAEETQYF
TRBJ1-4 TRBV2 NA TRBD1 TGTGCCAGCAGTGGCCCGGGACAGGGAGTTACTAATGAAAAACTGTTTTTT CASSGPGQGVTNEKLFF
TRBJ1-2 TRBV4-3 NA NA TGCGCCAGCAGCCAAGATCTAGGGGCTAACTATGGCTACACCTTC CASSQDLGANYGYTF
TRBJ2-3 TRBV5-4 few NA TGTGCCAGCAGCTTAAAGATCCAGACAGATACGCAGTATTTT CASSLKIQTDTQYF
TRBJ2-7 TRBV15 NA NA TGTGCCACCAGCAGAGATGCATCTCCAGGATACGAGCAGTACTTC CATSRDASPGYEQYF
TRBJ1-2 TRBV27 NA NA TGTGCCAGCAGTTTAAAGAGAAACTATGGCTACACCTTC CASSLKRNYGYTF
TRBJ2-7 TRBV6-5 NA NA TGTGCCAGCAGTCTTGCAGGGATGACCGGGACTCCTGGGTTC CASSLAGMTGTPGF
TRBJ1-2 TRBV29-1 few TRBD1 TGCAGCGTTGAGGCTCAGGGGGTTTATGGCTACACCTTC CSVEAQGVYGYTF
TRBJ1-2 TRBV5-4 NA TRBD1 TGTGCCAGCAGCCCCGGGACAGTTAATCGCTATGGCTACACCTTC CASSPGTVNRYGYTF
TRBJ1-1 TRBV13 NA NA TGTGCCAGCAGCTTCGGGACTGAAGCTTTCTTT CASSFGTEAFF